These 21 T cell receptor beta chains were all obtained from the same sample, sequenced in a study of blood T cell repertoires in COVID-19. Produced via immunoSEQ multiplex PCR; TCRdb's table is partial and in-frame only. The data contain almost 300,000 clones, around 90% of them singletons. Sequencing used peripheral blood. These TCRs come from a man between 65 and 85 years old with acute or convalescent COVID-19.

The chain employs TRBV4-2 and TRBJ2-3; D remains ambiguous. With 1 base removed from V and 0 bases from J, the gap between germline ends came to 11 bases. Germline V gives CDR1 LGHNA, CDR2 YNFKEQ. The length of the CDR3 is 16 residues. DNA for the CDR3: TGTGCCAGCAGCCAAGGCAGCAGGCTTAGCACAGATACGCAGTATTTT. It encodes CASSQGSRLSTDTQYF.

This clone appeared a single time. The rearrangement uses TRBV27 and TRBJ2-7; D gene unclear. Germline V CDR1 and CDR2: MNHEY, SMNVEV (reference sequence). This CDR3 is 13 amino acids long. V lost 6 bases to trimming and J lost 2 bases, with 11 bases between them. CDR3 sequence reads: CASRLGGTYEQYF. CDR3 bases: TGTGCCAGCAGGCTCGGCGGTACCTACGAGCAGTACTTC.

V usage is TRBV18 and J usage is TRBJ2-6, with D uncertain. This CDR3 is 14 amino acids long. The V end lost 6 bases, the J end lost 1 base, and 7 bases lay between the germline ends. CDR1 and CDR2 from the germline V gene are KGHSH and LQKENI. CDR3 amino acids: CASSRESGANVLTF. In DNA, the CDR3 is TGTGCCAGCTCTCGTGAGTCTGGGGCCAACGTCCTGACTTTC.

J is TRBJ2-5 and V is TRBV15; 8 bases agree with TRBD2. Per the germline V gene, CDR1 is LNHNV and CDR2 is YYDKDF (reference sequence). V lost 3 bases and J lost 5; bases outside the gene matches: 8. The CDR3 covers 15 residues. In nucleotides, the CDR3 is TGTGCCACCAGCAGCCAGCGGGAGAGTGGGGAGACCCAGTACTTC. It codes for CATSSQRESGETQYF.

The chain couples TRBV9 to TRBJ2-2, with D maybe TRBD1 (5 bases). V was shortened by 0 bases and J by 5 bases, with 14 bases between the two germline ends. CDR1 and CDR2 (germline): SGDLS, YYNGEE. This CDR3 comprises 16 residues. The CDR3, as DNA: TGTGCCAGCAGCGTAGGGGCCCAGGGTGAAACCGGGGAGCTGTTTTTT. The encoded protein is CASSVGAQGETGELFF.

This chain uses TRBV19 with TRBJ1-4; D is perhaps TRBD1 (6 bases). V was cut by 5 bases and J by 8 bases, with 15 bases left in between. The germline CDR1 and CDR2 sequences are LNHDA and SQIVND (reference sequence). CDR3 length: 14 residues. This chain's CDR3 is CASSGGQRGEKLFF. The CDR3 DNA reads as TGTGCCAGTAGTGGGGGACAACGAGGGGAAAAACTGTTTTTT.

V and J are TRBV6-6 and TRBJ1-5; 12 bases agree with TRBD1. CDR1 MNHNY and CDR2 SVGAGI come from the germline V gene (reference sequence). This CDR3 is built from 16 residues. V was pared by 5 bases and J by 4 bases, with 6 bases of the junction left unmatched. This CDR3 reads CASSPPGQGANQPQHF. The CDR3 DNA reads as TGTGCCAGCAGTCCGCCGGGACAGGGGGCGAATCAGCCCCAGCATTTT.

The gene calls are TRBV10-2 and TRBJ2-1; 15 bases fit TRBD2. Germline assignment: CDR1 WSHSY and CDR2 SAAADI. The V segment lost 1 base and the J segment 7 bases; nucleotides outside the gene matches: 5. CDR3 length: 17 residues. Written as DNA, the CDR3 is TGCGCCAGCAGTGAGTTCCGGACTAGCGGGAGGGGTAATGAGCAGTTCTTC. It translates to CASSEFRTSGRGNEQFF.

This chain connects TRBV7-9 to TRBJ1-2; no clear D gene. V was pared by 3 bases and J by 4 bases, with 12 bases between. This CDR3 has 14 residues. Germline loops: CDR1 SEHNR, CDR2 FQNEAQ (reference sequence). The CDR3 loop is CASSLNQASYGYTF. CDR3 nucleotides: TGTGCCAGCAGCTTGAACCAGGCATCCTATGGCTACACCTTC.

V usage is TRBV5-1 and J usage is TRBJ2-7; possibly TRBD2 for D (5 bases). In germline, CDR1 is SGHRS, CDR2 YFSETQ. V was shortened by 0 bases and J by 5 bases, with 21 bases between the two germline ends. CDR3 length: 17 amino acids. The DNA for the CDR3 is TGCGCCAGCAGCTTGGGGACCTTCGACGCGGGTTATCACGAGCAGTACTTC. Translation: CASSLGTFDAGYHEQYF.

The CDR3, as DNA: TGTGCCAGCAGCTCCTCGTCCCCGACTATGAATCAGCCCCAGCATTTT. Protein product: CASSSSSPTMNQPQHF. The chain recombines TRBV6-2 or TRBV6-3 with TRBJ1-5; D call uncertain. Looked up from germline, CDR1 is MNHEY and CDR2 is SVGEGT. CDR3 length equals 16 residues. V lost 6 bases and J 4 bases, leaving 19 bases between the germline ends.

This rearrangement joins TRBV27 to TRBJ2-2; a weak D match, TRBD1 (6 bases). V lost 3 bases and J lost 4, with 15 bases in between. The germline V gene has CDR1 MNHEY and CDR2 SMNVEV (reference sequence). The CDR3 sequence is 16 residues long. CDR3 region: CASSFFQGTSTGELFF. The CDR3 nucleotides are TGTGCCAGCAGTTTTTTCCAGGGGACGAGCACCGGGGAGCTGTTTTTT.

The chain carries TRBV3-1 (or the pseudogene TRBV3-2) and TRBJ2-2; D possibly corresponds to TRBD1 (6 bases). V was pared by 4 bases and J by 5 bases, with 17 bases between. This CDR3 has 16 residues. The germline gives CDR1 LGHDT, CDR2 YNNKEL (reference sequence). CDR3 in amino acids: CASSPPTGMGTGELFF. Written as DNA, the CDR3 is TGTGCCAGCAGCCCCCCAACAGGGATGGGTACCGGGGAGCTGTTTTTT.

The V call is TRBV14, the J call TRBJ2-2, with D maybe TRBD1 (5 bases). Germline assignment: CDR1 SGHDN and CDR2 FVKESK. The CDR3 has 13 amino acids. Trimming left V 2 bases short and J 7 bases short, with 8 bases between. CDR3: CASSQPGIGELFF. CDR3 sequence (DNA): TGTGCCAGCAGCCAACCAGGGATCGGGGAGCTGTTTTTT.

The V and J genes are TRBV4-2 and TRBJ2-5; a weak D match, TRBD2 (5 bases). The V and J ends lost 1 base and 3 bases respectively, with 9 bases between them. Per the germline V gene, CDR1 is LGHNA and CDR2 is YNFKEQ. The CDR3 is 14 amino acids. The CDR3, as DNA: TGTGCCAGCAGCCAAGGAACTAGGAAAGAGACCCAGTACTTC. It yields the protein CASSQGTRKETQYF.

The chain has TRBV11-2 and TRBJ1-1; 9 nucleotides align to TRBD1. CDR3 length equals 14 residues. After removal of 5 bases from V and 6 bases from J, the junction contained 7 bases not matched to a gene. From germline, CDR1 is SGHAT and CDR2 FQNNGV. This CDR3 is CASSLDRGSAEAFF. In nucleotides, the CDR3 is TGTGCCAGCAGCCTCGACAGGGGGTCGGCTGAAGCTTTCTTT.

The chain has TRBV7-9 and TRBJ2-2; D is perhaps TRBD2 (7 bases). The CDR3 has 16 amino acids. Germline CDR1 SEHNR, CDR2 FQNEAQ (reference sequence). V gave up 5 bases and J gave up 5 bases, with 18 bases separating them. The CDR3 nucleotides read TGTGCCAGCAGCGCCGCTCCAGGGAGGGGGACCGGGGAGCTGTTTTTT. Its translation is CASSAAPGRGTGELFF.

The rearrangement uses TRBV28 and TRBJ1-6; 7 positions agree with TRBD1. V dropped 3 bases and J dropped 7; count of bases not matched to a gene: 3. From germline, CDR1 is MDHEN and CDR2 SYDVKM. The CDR3 spans 14 residues. Written as DNA, the CDR3 is TGTGCCAGCAGTTTGAGGACAGGAAATTCACCCCTCCACTTT. It specifies CASSLRTGNSPLHF.

The rearrangement links TRBV7-2 to TRBJ2-2; possible D gene TRBD2, 6 bases. The CDR3 sequence is 15 residues long. With 5 bases removed from V and 6 bases from J, the gap between germline ends came to 16 bases. Germline V gives CDR1 SGHTA, CDR2 FQGNSA. Written as DNA, the CDR3 is TGTGCCAGCAGCCAGACGAGACTAGAGGCCGGGGAGCTGTTTTTT. Translated, it gives CASSQTRLEAGELFF.

The chain recombines TRBV7-2 with TRBJ2-5, with 10 bases matching TRBD1. This CDR3 is built from 14 residues. V lost 5 bases to trimming and J lost 7 bases; unmatched junction nucleotides: 7. Germline V lookup: CDR1 SGHTA, CDR2 FQGNSA. The CDR3 protein is CASSPTGGAGTQYF. CDR3 DNA: TGTGCCAGCAGCCCGACAGGGGGCGCCGGGACCCAGTACTTC.

This clone was observed a few times. CDR3 region: CASSFKALSYGYTF. DNA for the CDR3: TGTGCCAGCAGCTTCAAAGCCCTTTCCTATGGCTACACCTTC. J is TRBJ1-2 and V is TRBV13; no reliable D call. Germline CDR1 is PRHDT and CDR2 is FYEKMQ (reference sequence). This CDR3 contains 14 residues. V gave up 3 bases and J gave up 4 bases, with 12 bases separating them.